This note documents a single TCR beta chain sequence. Its target is not known. This sample is part of a study of T-cell reconstitution after alpha-beta-depleted transplantation in children. General observations from the study: The main origin of T-cell counts and diversity one year after transplant was newly produced T cells. Some patients owed their high day-60 TCRbeta diversity to surviving recipient T cells and thymic progenitors.

Unique molecular identifiers featured in how the TCRbeta library was prepared. TCRdb independently ran MiXCR on the PCR reads; one entry per CDR3 protein. The sample has a few hundred thousand distinct CDR3 sequences; approximately 30% are singletons. Trimming removed 5 bases from V and 4 bases from J, with 7 bases in between. The CDR3 covers 12 residues. Germline assignment: CDR1 SGHTA and CDR2 FQGTGA. The V gene is TRBV7-3, the J gene TRBJ2-3; the D is unclear. The clonotype comes from a boy under two years old with Wiskott-Aldrich syndrome, due to receive a stem cell transplant. The sample was PBMCs, taken before TCRalphabeta/CD19-depleted stem cell transplant. CDR3 coding DNA: TGTGCCAGCAGCCACCATGCAGATACGCAGTATTTT. This translates into CASSHHADTQYF.